This passage covers 29 T cell receptor beta chains from one sample sequenced in a study of blood T cell repertoires in COVID-19. Only in-frame clones appear in the TCRdb table, and some are missing; sequencing was by immunoSEQ multiplex PCR. The table shows 53,000 or so clones, with roughly 79% occurring only once. The sequencing input was peripheral blood. Receptors originate from a human donor in a cohort sampled during active COVID-19.

This clone was recorded once. The chain combines TRBV6-1 with TRBJ2-5; TRBD2 matches at 11 bases. J lost 5 bases, V lost 4 bases, and 6 bases had no gene match. Per germline, CDR1 MNHNS and CDR2 SASEGT. The CDR3 has 15 amino acids. In DNA, the CDR3 is TGTGCCAGCAGTGGAGCTAGCGGGGGGTTGGAGACCCAGTACTTC. Residues: CASSGASGGLETQYF.

CDR3 DNA sequence: TGTGCCAGCGCTAGGGGCGGTTTCATGGATGGCTACACCTTC. Protein product: CASARGGFMDGYTF. This chain uses TRBV9 with TRBJ1-2; weak D call: TRBD1 (5 bases). The CDR3 loop spans 14 amino acids. Trimming left V 7 bases short and J 6 bases short, with 19 bases between. Per germline, CDR1 SGDLS and CDR2 YYNGEE.

This chain joins TRBV12-3 or TRBV12-4 and TRBJ1-1; D is ambiguous. The CDR3 is 13 residues long. V was trimmed by 3 bases and J by 1 base, leaving 6 bases between them. The CDR3 coding sequence is TGTGCCAGCAGTTTTCGGGAGAACACTGAAGCTTTCTTT. This translates into CASSFRENTEAFF.

The chain recombines TRBV27 with TRBJ2-7; the match to TRBD1 covers 10 bases. The germline gives CDR1 MNHEY, CDR2 SMNVEV (reference sequence). CDR3 length: 13 residues. The V and J ends lost 6 bases and 5 bases, in that order; junction bases with no gene match: 4. The CDR3 sequence: CASRRTGGDEQYF. CDR3 nucleotide sequence: TGTGCCAGCAGAAGGACAGGGGGTGACGAGCAGTACTTC.

This rearrangement joins TRBV5-1 to TRBJ2-1, with D perhaps matching TRBD1 (8 bases). The germline CDR1 and CDR2 sequences are SGHRS and YFSETQ. The CDR3 runs 16 residues. Trimming removed 4 bases at V and 7 bases at J, with 21 bases between. As DNA, the CDR3 is TGCGCCAGCAGCGCTCGGGGGGCAGGGGGCTCAAATGAGCAGTTCTTC. Translating gives CASSARGAGGSNEQFF.

This chain connects TRBV19 to TRBJ2-1; 8 bases map to TRBD2. This CDR3 has 14 amino acids. The V segment lost 5 bases and the J segment 8 bases; nucleotides outside the gene matches: 8. Germline values: CDR1 LNHDA, CDR2 SQIVND (reference sequence). The CDR3 DNA is TGTGCCAGTAGTTGGAGCGGGAGCTATGATGAGCAGTTCTTC. This codes for CASSWSGSYDEQFF.

V gene TRBV18 combines with J gene TRBJ1-1, with D possibly TRBD1 on 5 matching bases. V was shortened by 2 bases and J by 7 bases, with 14 bases between the two germline ends. The CDR3 consists of 14 residues. Germline CDR1 KGHSH, CDR2 LQKENI. CDR3 sequence: CASSPETRGVEAFF. CDR3 DNA sequence: TGTGCCAGCTCACCAGAGACCCGGGGGGTTGAAGCTTTCTTT.

The chain joins TRBV6-5 to TRBJ2-3, with a weak D call TRBD1 (5 bases). This CDR3 contains 16 residues. Trimming took off 2 bases at V and 0 bases at J, with 12 bases between the two ends. Per the germline V gene, CDR1 is MNHEY and CDR2 is SVGAGI. The DNA for the CDR3 is TGTGCCAGCAGTTACAAAGGGGTCAGAAGCACAGATACGCAGTATTTT. Translated, it gives CASSYKGVRSTDTQYF.

This chain connects TRBV11-3 to TRBJ2-5; 8 nucleotides align to TRBD2. Germline V gene data show CDR1 as SGHNT and CDR2 as YENEEA. V shed 1 base and J 1 base; nucleotides not matched to a gene: 5. This CDR3 has 16 residues. CDR3 amino acids: CASSLGETSGQETQYF. In DNA form, the CDR3 reads TGTGCCAGCAGCTTAGGAGAAACTAGCGGCCAAGAGACCCAGTACTTC.

The chain has TRBV2 and TRBJ2-7, with 12 nucleotides matching TRBD2. There are 16 residues in the CDR3. V shed 6 bases, J shed 7 bases, and the junction held 13 bases outside the gene matches. The V gene's germline CDR1 is SNHLY and CDR2 FYNNEI. The CDR3 is CASRRLAGATGEEQYF. CDR3 bases: TGTGCCAGCAGGAGACTAGCGGGGGCCACGGGGGAAGAGCAGTACTTC.

This chain links TRBV7-2 with TRBJ1-1; D is uncertain. This CDR3 spans 14 amino acids. Germline loops: CDR1 SGHTA, CDR2 FQGNSA. Trimming removed 1 base at V and 1 base at J, with 7 bases between. This CDR3 is CASSLEPGNTEAFF. The CDR3 region has the DNA TGTGCCAGCAGCTTAGAGCCAGGGAACACTGAAGCTTTCTTT.

This clone appeared a few times. The rearrangement links TRBV9 to TRBJ2-7; D possibly corresponds to TRBD2 (6 bases). The CDR3 is made up of 15 amino acids. Trimming shortened V by 0 bases and J by 0 bases, and 10 bases separated the two germline ends. CDR1 and CDR2 from the germline V gene are SGDLS and YYNGEE. The CDR3 nucleotides read TGTGCCAGCAGCGTAGCTACGGGGGTCTCCTACGAGCAGTACTTC. Its protein is CASSVATGVSYEQYF.

V gene TRBV7-9 combines with J gene TRBJ2-7; 8 bases fit TRBD1. This CDR3 has 15 amino acids. J gave up 6 bases and V 7 bases, and 14 bases lay outside the gene matches. Germline CDR1 reads SEHNR; CDR2 reads FQNEAQ (reference sequence). The CDR3 DNA reads TGTGCCAGCACCCTTCGGGACAGGACTACTAGCGAGCAGTACTTC. Its translation: CASTLRDRTTSEQYF.

The chain couples TRBV7-2 to TRBJ2-3; TRBD2 matches 8 bases. The CDR3 is 15 residues long. The V segment lost 2 bases and the J segment 6 bases; nucleotides outside the gene matches: 7. The germline V gene has CDR1 SGHTA and CDR2 FQGNSA. Written as DNA, the CDR3 is TGTGCCAGCAGCTTAAGGGGACTAGTCTCCGATACGCAGTATTTT. Its protein is CASSLRGLVSDTQYF.

The rearrangement uses TRBV7-3 and TRBJ1-6, with D perhaps TRBD1 (6 bases). Trimming removed 0 bases from V and 9 bases from J, with 9 bases in between. Looked up from germline, CDR1 is SGHTA and CDR2 is FQGTGA. This CDR3 has 14 amino acids. CDR3 coding DNA: TGTGCCAGCAGCTTAACCGGGACAACTTCACCCCTCCACTTT. Translated: CASSLTGTTSPLHF.

The J gene is TRBJ1-2, the V gene TRBV15; 7 bases are a match to TRBD1. The CDR3 has 15 residues. With 1 base clipped from V and 8 bases from J, the junction kept 10 bases outside the gene matches. Germline V gene data show CDR1 as LNHNV and CDR2 as YYDKDF (reference sequence). CDR3 sequence reads: CATSRVQGSRGGYTF. CDR3 in DNA: TGTGCCACCAGCAGAGTACAGGGGTCCAGAGGGGGCTACACCTTC.

V and J are TRBV5-6 and TRBJ2-3, with D possibly being TRBD2 (6 bases). The CDR3 sequence is 13 residues long. Trimming removed 0 bases from V and 4 bases from J, with 6 bases in between. From germline, CDR1 is SGHDT and CDR2 YYEEEE. As DNA, the CDR3 is TGTGCCAGCAGCTTGGGGGAGGCAGATACGCAGTATTTT. Protein sequence: CASSLGEADTQYF.

The rearrangement links TRBV19 to TRBJ1-3; no clear D. The ends were cut back, 2 bases at V and 0 bases at J, with 8 bases in the middle. Germline V gene lookup returns CDR1 LNHDA and CDR2 SQIVND (reference sequence). CDR3 length: 15 residues. CDR3 residues: CASSILVSSGNTIYF. CDR3 sequence (DNA): TGTGCCAGTAGTATATTAGTGAGCTCTGGAAACACCATATATTTT.

The V call is TRBV5-6, the J call TRBJ1-2, with a weak D call TRBD1 (6 bases). The V end lost 4 bases, the J end lost 8 bases, and 15 bases lay between the germline ends. The CDR3 loop spans 13 amino acids. Per the germline V gene, CDR1 is SGHDT and CDR2 is YYEEEE. The CDR3 nucleotides are TGTGCCAGCAGCCTCCCGGTAGGGGGAGGCTACACCTTC. This gives the protein CASSLPVGGGYTF.

The chain links TRBV12-1 to TRBJ2-3; the D call TRBD2 from the table was never checked on the DNA. TRBV12-1 is described as a pseudogene. The CDR3 is 19 residues long. CDR3: CASSFRQPIKGLANRAQYF. CDR3 bases: TGTGCCAGCAGCTTCAGGCAGCCGATAAAAGGACTAGCGAATAGGGCGCAGTATTTT.

The chain is built from TRBV18 and TRBJ2-1, with 7 bases lining up with TRBD1. V gave up 2 bases and J gave up 0 bases; unmatched junction bases: 4. From germline, CDR1 is KGHSH and CDR2 LQKENI. The length of the CDR3 is 16 residues. CDR3 bases: TGTGCCAGCTCACCAAAGGGGGCTAGCTCCTACAATGAGCAGTTCTTC. Its protein is CASSPKGASSYNEQFF.

The rearrangement links TRBV29-1 to TRBJ1-1; 7 bases agree with TRBD1. The CDR3 has 14 residues. The germline CDR1 and CDR2 sequences are SQVTM and ANQGSEA. V lost 7 bases to trimming and J lost 1 base; unmatched junction nucleotides: 9. The CDR3 is CSALGGTANTEAFF. For the CDR3, the DNA is TGCAGCGCCCTAGGCGGGACAGCGAACACTGAAGCTTTCTTT.

The chain carries TRBV7-9 and TRBJ2-5; tentative D call: TRBD2 (6 bases). Germline lookup yields CDR1 SEHNR and CDR2 FQNEAQ (reference sequence). Trimming cost V 5 bases and J 5 bases, with 12 bases left between them. The CDR3 runs 13 residues. For the CDR3, the DNA is TGTGCCAGCAGCGCGTCGGGGGTGGAGACCCAGTACTTC. Translation gives CASSASGVETQYF. Based on the CDR3 plus reference TRBV7-9 and TRBJ2-5, the full variable domain is DTGVSQNPRHKITKRGQNVTFRCDPISEHNRLYWYRQTLGQGPEFLTYFQNEAQLEKSRLLSDRFSAERPKGSFSTLEIQRTEQGDSAMYLCASSASGVETQYFGPGTRLLVL.

The chain uses TRBV9 and TRBJ2-2, with D perhaps matching TRBD2 (5 bases). CDR3 length: 14 amino acids. Trimming took 2 bases from V and 6 from J, leaving 11 bases between them. Germline V lookup: CDR1 SGDLS, CDR2 YYNGEE. CDR3 in DNA: TGTGCCAGCAGCGTTTACGGGAATGCCGGGGAGCTGTTTTTT. Amino acid sequence: CASSVYGNAGELFF.

V gene TRBV27 combines with J gene TRBJ2-1; D is possibly TRBD1 (6 bases). The V gene's germline CDR1 is MNHEY and CDR2 SMNVEV (reference sequence). The CDR3 extends over 16 amino acids. V lost 5 bases and J 2 bases, leaving 16 bases between the germline ends. The CDR3 nucleotides read TGTGCCAGCAGTACACTGGGGGCCCCTCCCTACAATGAGCAGTTCTTC. It codes for CASSTLGAPPYNEQFF.

This chain joins TRBV18 and TRBJ2-2, with 9 nucleotides matching TRBD2. CDR1 KGHSH and CDR2 LQKENI come from the germline V gene. The CDR3 sequence is 15 residues long. With 3 bases clipped from V and 6 bases from J, the junction kept 5 bases outside the gene matches. In DNA, the CDR3 is TGTGCCAGCTCACCCCGCGGGGGGGCCGCCGGGGAGCTGTTTTTT. Translation gives CASSPRGGAAGELFF.

The rearrangement links TRBV6-6 to TRBJ2-1; no reliable D call. V lost 5 bases and J lost 10, with 12 bases in between. Germline values: CDR1 MNHNY, CDR2 SVGAGI (reference sequence). This CDR3 spans 12 amino acids. The CDR3 DNA reads TGTGCCAGCAGTGAGATTAAGCTCGAGCAGTTCTTC. As protein: CASSEIKLEQFF.

The rearrangement joins TRBV4-3 to TRBJ2-3; 9 nucleotides agree with TRBD1. Germline V gene data show CDR1 as LGHNA and CDR2 as YSLEER. J was trimmed by 5 bases and V by 1 base; bases with no gene match: 4. This CDR3 contains 15 residues. Here the CDR3 DNA reads TGCGCCAGCAGCCAAGGGGGACAGGGAGGAGATACGCAGTATTTT. It is translated as CASSQGGQGGDTQYF.

This chain joins TRBV6-6 and TRBJ2-1; D gene uncertain. Germline V gene sequence: CDR1 MNHNY, CDR2 SVGAGI (reference sequence). This CDR3 spans 11 amino acids. Trimming took off 11 bases at V and 9 bases at J, with 14 bases between the two ends. The CDR3 protein is CAASRVSEQFF. The CDR3 DNA reads as TGTGCCGCCTCCCGGGTGAGTGAGCAGTTCTTC.